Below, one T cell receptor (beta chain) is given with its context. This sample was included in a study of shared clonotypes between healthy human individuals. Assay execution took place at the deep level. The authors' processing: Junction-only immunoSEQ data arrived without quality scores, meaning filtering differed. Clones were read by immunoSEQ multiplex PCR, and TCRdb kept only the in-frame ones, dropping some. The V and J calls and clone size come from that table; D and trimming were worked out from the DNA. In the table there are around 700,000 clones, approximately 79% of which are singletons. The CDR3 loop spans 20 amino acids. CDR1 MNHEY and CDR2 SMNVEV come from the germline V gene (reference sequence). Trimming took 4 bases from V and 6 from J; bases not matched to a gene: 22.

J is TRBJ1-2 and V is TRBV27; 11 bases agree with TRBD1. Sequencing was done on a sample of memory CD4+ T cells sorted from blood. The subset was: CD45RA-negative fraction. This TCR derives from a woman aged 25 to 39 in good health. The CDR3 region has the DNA TGTGCCAGCAGTTATTTGTTTAGGGTGGACAGGGGGCCGTTCTTCGATGGCTACACCTTC. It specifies CASSYLFRVDRGPFFDGYTF.